Listed here are 18 T cell receptor beta chains from one sample, sequenced in a study of human T cells and chemical hapten exposure. In TCRdb, the 5' RACE reads were re-called with MiXCR into one record per CDR3 protein. The data contain under 150,000 distinct CDR3 sequences, approximately 19% of them singletons. Unfractionated whole blood was the source of the extracted total RNA. The receptors come from a human donor in good health.

This clonotype was detected only a few times. The chain links TRBV7-9 to TRBJ2-1; a weak D match, TRBD1 (6 bases). Germline CDR1 and CDR2: SEHNR and FQNEAQ (reference sequence). Trimming removed 5 bases at V and 5 bases at J, with 10 bases between. This CDR3 has 13 amino acids. The CDR3 is CASSEGTHNEQFF. Here the CDR3 DNA reads TGTGCCAGCAGCGAAGGGACACACAATGAGCAGTTCTTC.

This chain uses TRBV20-1 with TRBJ1-2; D perhaps matches TRBD1 (5 bases). The CDR3 has 16 residues. Germline V gene lookup returns CDR1 DFQATT and CDR2 SNEGSKA (reference sequence). Trimming shortened V by 5 bases and J by 1 base, and 20 bases separated the two germline ends. The CDR3 DNA sequence: TGCAGTGCTGACCAAGGGACCAGAGGTCGTAACTATGGCTACACCTTC. Translated, it gives CSADQGTRGRNYGYTF.

This clonotype was seen only a few times. V gene TRBV20-1 combines with J gene TRBJ2-1; 10 nucleotides agree with TRBD2. Germline V gene sequence: CDR1 DFQATT, CDR2 SNEGSKA (reference sequence). This CDR3 contains 18 residues. V lost 1 base and J lost 9; bases outside the gene matches: 18. CDR3 DNA: TGCAGTGCTAGAGCAGAGTGGGGAGCTAGCGGGAGTACGGGTGAGCAGTTCTTC. Its translation: CSARAEWGASGSTGEQFF.

This clonotype showed up just a few times. The J gene is TRBJ2-7, the V gene TRBV27; TRBD1 aligns across 7 bases. Germline CDR1 is MNHEY and CDR2 is SMNVEV (reference sequence). This CDR3 comprises 13 residues. V dropped 2 bases and J dropped 4; count of bases not matched to a gene: 2. The CDR3 DNA sequence: TGTGCCAGCAGTTTAGAGGGGGCTTACGAGCAGTACTTC. Translation: CASSLEGAYEQYF.

The rearrangement links TRBV5-1 to TRBJ2-7; weak D call: TRBD1 (6 bases). Trimming cost V 4 bases and J 2 bases, with 16 bases left between them. Germline assignment: CDR1 SGHRS and CDR2 YFSETQ. CDR3 length equals 15 residues. DNA of the CDR3: TGCGCCAGCAGCACAACCCTACAGGGCCCCTACGAGCAGTACTTC. It is translated as CASSTTLQGPYEQYF.

The rearrangement uses TRBV11-2 and TRBJ2-2; no firm D call. Per germline, CDR1 SGHAT and CDR2 FQNNGV. Trimming pared 5 bases from V and 5 bases from J, leaving 6 bases between. The CDR3 covers 12 residues. The CDR3 DNA reads as TGTGCCAGCAGCAGTTCAACCGGGGAGCTGTTTTTT. As protein: CASSSSTGELFF.

This clonotype was seen only a few times. The chain joins TRBV27 to TRBJ1-6, with a possible D match to TRBD1 (6 bases). This CDR3 comprises 13 residues. The V gene's germline CDR1 is MNHEY and CDR2 SMNVEV (reference sequence). V was shortened by 4 bases and J by 7 bases, with 8 bases between the two germline ends. In DNA, the CDR3 is TGTGCCAGCAGTTCTCAGGGGAATTCACCCCTCCACTTT. The encoded protein is CASSSQGNSPLHF.

The chain links TRBV28 to TRBJ2-6; D gene unclear. The germline CDR1 and CDR2 sequences are MDHEN and SYDVKM. V gave up 6 bases and J gave up 2 bases, with 11 bases separating them. This CDR3 is 15 amino acids long. CDR3 amino acids: CASSTSSAGANVLTF. The CDR3 DNA follows: TGTGCCAGCAGCACATCGTCGGCTGGGGCCAACGTCCTGACTTTC.

This clonotype was found a few times. This chain joins TRBV29-1 and TRBJ1-1, with D possibly matching TRBD1 (5 bases). V was shortened by 3 bases and J by 3 bases, with 14 bases between the two germline ends. The germline V gene encodes CDR1 SQVTM and CDR2 ANQGSEA. This CDR3 region has 14 residues. In DNA, the CDR3 is TGCAGCGTTGACTTGGCAGGGAGATACACTGAAGCTTTCTTT. Its protein is CSVDLAGRYTEAFF.

This clonotype was found a few times. CDR3 sequence: CASSQDWASGASSTDTQYF. CDR3 DNA: TGCGCCAGCAGCCAAGATTGGGCTAGCGGAGCCTCTAGCACAGATACGCAGTATTTT. V usage is TRBV4-1 and J usage is TRBJ2-3; the match to TRBD2 covers 7 bases. Germline assignment: CDR1 MGHRA and CDR2 YSYEKL. V shed 0 bases, J shed 0 bases, and the junction held 12 bases outside the gene matches. The CDR3 is made up of 19 amino acids.

The rearrangement links TRBV7-9 to TRBJ1-1; 10 nucleotides match TRBD1. The CDR3 is 17 residues long. The J segment lost 2 bases and the V segment lost 4 bases, leaving 10 bases of the junction unmatched. CDR1 is SEHNR, CDR2 FQNEAQ, per germline (reference sequence). CDR3 protein: CASSWWRRDRGNTEAFF. The CDR3 DNA is TGTGCCAGCAGCTGGTGGCGCCGGGACAGGGGTAACACTGAAGCTTTCTTT.

J is TRBJ1-5 and V is TRBV28; D gene unclear. The germline V and J ends were trimmed by 6 bases and 4 bases, with 16 bases remaining between them. This CDR3 is built from 15 residues. Germline V CDR1 and CDR2: MDHEN, SYDVKM. The chain's CDR3 is CASRQIYLFNQPQHF. The CDR3 nucleotides are TGTGCCAGCAGGCAAATATATTTGTTTAATCAGCCCCAGCATTTT.

The V and J genes are TRBV6-2 or TRBV6-3 and TRBJ1-4, with D perhaps matching TRBD1 (5 bases). The CDR3 has 14 residues. CDR1 is MNHEY, CDR2 SVGEGT, per germline. Trimming took 7 bases from V and 8 from J, leaving 17 bases between them. The CDR3 is CASIGGPSKEKLFF. The CDR3 DNA sequence: TGTGCCAGCATTGGGGGTCCCAGCAAGGAAAAACTGTTTTTT.

In its sample, this clonotype was seen a few times. This chain joins TRBV10-3 and TRBJ2-7; TRBD1 agrees at 9 bases. J was trimmed by 2 bases and V by 5 bases; bases with no gene match: 7. In germline, CDR1 is ENHRY, CDR2 SYGVKD. The CDR3 is 15 residues long. The CDR3 sequence is CAISPWGQGTYEQYF. In DNA, the CDR3 is TGTGCCATCAGTCCTTGGGGACAGGGAACCTACGAGCAGTACTTC.

The chain carries TRBV4-1 and TRBJ2-3; D remains ambiguous. Deletions cut 4 bases from V and 0 bases from J, with 14 bases between. CDR1 and CDR2 (germline): MGHRA, YSYEKL. The CDR3 has 16 amino acids. Written as DNA, the CDR3 is TGCGCCAGCAGCCCGTGGCCCGAGGCTAGCACAGATACGCAGTATTTT. It translates to CASSPWPEASTDTQYF.

This clonotype has only a few counts. This chain links TRBV4-1 with TRBJ2-7; D may be TRBD2 (5 bases). Trimming left V 0 bases short and J 3 bases short, with 12 bases between. This CDR3 is built from 15 residues. The germline V gene encodes CDR1 MGHRA and CDR2 YSYEKL. For the CDR3, the DNA is TGCGCCAGCAGCCAAGAGGGCGGACTTAGCTACGAGCAGTACTTC. Encoded protein: CASSQEGGLSYEQYF.

V usage is TRBV7-9 and J usage is TRBJ2-3; D is ambiguous. V gave up 1 base and J gave up 4 bases, with 18 bases separating them. Per the germline V gene, CDR1 is SEHNR and CDR2 is FQNEAQ (reference sequence). This CDR3 contains 17 residues. CDR3 amino acids: CASSLGSGKWSADTQYF. The CDR3 nucleotides read TGTGCCAGCAGCTTAGGTTCTGGGAAATGGAGCGCAGATACGCAGTATTTT.

This chain joins TRBV20-1 and TRBJ1-5; D gene unclear. Germline lookup yields CDR1 DFQATT and CDR2 SNEGSKA (reference sequence). The V and J ends lost 6 bases and 6 bases respectively, with 21 bases between them. The CDR3 is 15 amino acids. CDR3 protein: CSAPVPTQNGQPQHF. In DNA, the CDR3 is TGCAGTGCCCCTGTCCCTACGCAGAACGGTCAGCCCCAGCATTTT.